Presented here are 4 T cell receptor beta chains from one specimen sequenced in a study of long-term antiretroviral therapy in people with HIV. Version v3.0 of the immunoSEQ assay was performed at survey level. The assay was immunoSEQ multiplex PCR, and TCRdb's table has in-frame clones only and misses some. The table has about 26,000 clones, 85% to 90% seen once; the top ten hold under 5.5%. The sample here was unsorted PBMCs, taken 2.7 years after starting antiretroviral therapy. These receptors were obtained from a man in his forties with HIV.

The gene calls are TRBV7-2 and TRBJ1-4, with 8 positions matching TRBD1. CDR1 is SGHTA and CDR2 is FQGNSA in the germline V gene. The CDR3 length is 16 residues. V lost 2 bases and J lost 5; bases outside the gene matches: 7. The CDR3 bases are TGTGCCAGCAGCTTAAGCCCCGGACAGGGAAATGAAAAACTGTTTTTT. Its protein product is CASSLSPGQGNEKLFF. Variable domain in full (rest from reference TRBV7-2 and TRBJ1-4): GAGVSQSPSNKVTEKGKDVELRCDPISGHTALYWYRQSLGQGLEFLIYFQGNSAPDKSGLPSDRFSAERTGGSVSTLTIQRTQQEDSAVYLCASSLSPGQGNEKLFFGSGTQLSVL.

The chain joins TRBV27 to TRBJ2-7; a weak D match, TRBD1 (7 bases). The CDR3 sequence is 15 residues long. Germline V gene data show CDR1 as MNHEY and CDR2 as SMNVEV (reference sequence). V was shortened by 4 bases and J by 2 bases, with 15 bases between the two germline ends. The CDR3 DNA follows: TGTGCCAGCAGTTATAAGGAGGGGGCACCCTACGAGCAGTACTTC. Amino acid sequence: CASSYKEGAPYEQYF.

This chain joins TRBV28 and TRBJ2-4; 12 bases map to TRBD1. The germline V gene has CDR1 MDHEN and CDR2 SYDVKM. There are 15 residues in the CDR3. J gave up 13 bases and V 6 bases, and 13 bases lay outside the gene matches. The CDR3 reads CASSKPGQGARVQYF. The DNA of the CDR3 is TGTGCCAGCAGCAAACCGGGACAGGGGGCGCGAGTCCAGTACTTC.

The chain employs TRBV10-3 and TRBJ2-1; 10 nucleotides line up with TRBD2. From germline, CDR1 is ENHRY and CDR2 SYGVKD. Trimming cost V 0 bases and J 9 bases; bases outside gene matches: 5. This CDR3 is built from 15 residues. The DNA of the CDR3 is TGTGCCATCAGTGAGTCCCTAGCGGGGGCAGGTGAGCAGTTCTTC. This gives the protein CAISESLAGAGEQFF.